The T cell receptor (beta chain) under discussion was sequenced for a study of vaccination and CD4 T cells after COVID-19. In the study overall: Median time from second vaccine dose to sampling was about 70 days (14 to 241). Culture controls were given either a CEFX pool, an HIV-1 Nef pool, or no peptide.

The J segment lost 1 base and the V segment lost 1 base, leaving 12 bases of the junction unmatched. The germline gives CDR1 SEHNR, CDR2 FQNEAQ (reference sequence). CDR3 length equals 19 residues. Treatment given: 10-day PBMC culture with coronavirus spike peptide pools or control peptides (ViraFEST assay). Researchers used the Oncomine TCR Beta short-read assay to sequence DNA from cultured CD4+ T cells. TCRdb independently ran MiXCR on the PCR reads; one entry per CDR3 protein. The sample has about 18,000 distinct CDR3 sequences, around 80% seen once. For this clonotype: No antigen is known for it.

Sequencing was performed on CD4+ T cells from blood, cultured in vitro, taken after SARS-CoV-2 vaccination. The TCR sequence derives from a human donor who received a COVID-19 vaccine. The chain employs TRBV7-9 and TRBJ1-1, with 10 bases aligning to TRBD1. For the CDR3, the DNA is TGTGCCAGCAGCTTAGAAGTCGGAGGCTGGACAGGGGGGAACACTGAAGCTTTCTTT. Its translation: CASSLEVGGWTGGNTEAFF.